This is a list of T cell receptor beta chains from one sample in a study of control samples from healthy donors and cancer patients. This table comes from immunoSEQ multiplex PCR, and its TCRdb copy is limited to in-frame clones, with some not included. The sample lists 75,000 to 100,000 clones; 82% were seen once. The sequencing input was blood. The receptor set was obtained from a man aged 60 to 69 in good health. The CDR3 runs from the conserved cysteine through the conserved F or W. A D gene is named only where the DNA matches it firmly. Clone size, where shown, is once, few, many, or a class for clones that have expanded.

d_call | clone_size | j_call | v_call | cdr3_nt | cdr3_aa
- | few | TRBJ1-6 | TRBV30 | TGTGCCTGGAGTATCCGAGAAGGGAGAACCCTCCACTTT | CAWSIREGRTLHF
- | - | TRBJ2-7 | TRBV27 | TGTGCCAGCAGTCCCGGTGGGGCCTACGAGCAGTACTTC | CASSPGGAYEQYF
- | - | TRBJ1-2 | TRBV18 | TGTGCCAGCTCACCGGATCCGGGATCTAACTATGGCTACACCTTC | CASSPDPGSNYGYTF
- | - | TRBJ2-1 | TRBV4-1 | TGCGCCAGCACCCAAGGTTGGCTAAGCAATGAGCAGTTCTTC | CASTQGWLSNEQFF
- | few | TRBJ2-5 | TRBV11-2 | TGTGCCAGCAGCTCCCCGAGGACTACCCAAGAGACCCAGTACTTC | CASSSPRTTQETQYF
- | once | TRBJ2-3 | TRBV18 | TGTGCCAGCTCACCACCCTCGCTCACAGATACGCAGTATTTT | CASSPPSLTDTQYF
TRBD1 | - | TRBJ2-5 | TRBV7-2 | TGTGCCAGCAGCTCAAGGGGGCCGGAGACCCAGTACTTC | CASSSRGPETQYF
- | few | TRBJ2-3 | TRBV20-1 | TGCAGTGCTAGTTCCCGGGGGCAGAGAGATACGCAGTATTTT | CSASSRGQRDTQYF
- | - | TRBJ1-5 | TRBV2 | TGTGCCAGCAGCCATGCGACAGGAACAAGGGTGGATCAGCCCCAGCATTTT | CASSHATGTRVDQPQHF
TRBD2 | - | TRBJ2-3 | TRBV11-2 | TGTGCCAGCAGCACTCCGCGGGGGTCCACAGATACGCAGTATTTT | CASSTPRGSTDTQYF
- | - | TRBJ2-3 | TRBV5-1 | TGCGCCAGCAGCACCTACAGGGTTGGCACAGATACGCAGTATTTT | CASSTYRVGTDTQYF
TRBD1 | - | TRBJ1-2 | TRBV30 | TGTGCCTGGAGTGTAGGGACAGGGGAGTTTGGCTACACCTTC | CAWSVGTGEFGYTF
TRBD2 | - | TRBJ2-3 | TRBV6-1 | TGTGCCAGCAGTGGAGGATCTAGCGGGCACACAGATACGCAGTATTTT | CASSGGSSGHTDTQYF
TRBD2 | - | TRBJ2-5 | TRBV28 | TGTGCCAGCAGTTGGGGACTAGCGGGAGGTCTCCAAGAGACCCAGTACTTC | CASSWGLAGGLQETQYF
TRBD1 | - | TRBJ1-2 | TRBV6-1 | TGTGCCAGCAGTGACGTGGGACAGGGGGGTGGCTACACCTTC | CASSDVGQGGGYTF
- | - | TRBJ2-7 | TRBV5-1 | TGCGCCAGTTCGCAGGGGCCCTCCGCTGACGAGCAGTACTTC | CASSQGPSADEQYF
- | - | TRBJ2-1 | TRBV29-1 | TGCAGCGTTGATGGCGTCCGGGGCCCCTACAATGAGCAGTTCTTC | CSVDGVRGPYNEQFF
- | - | TRBJ2-7 | TRBV2 | TGTGCCAGCACCAAGGGGCAGGGCAGTAACGAGCAGTACTTC | CASTKGQGSNEQYF
- | - | TRBJ1-4 | TRBV2 | TGTGCCAGCAGCGAAAGGCGGCAGGGAGGCGAAAAACTGTTTTTT | CASSERRQGGEKLFF
- | - | TRBJ2-5 | TRBV10-1 | TGCGCCAGCAGTGAGGCTCGTCAAGAGACCCAGTACTTC | CASSEARQETQYF
- | - | TRBJ1-3 | TRBV3-1/TRBV3-2 | TGTGCCAGCAGCCAGATGGGGGGCTCTGGAAACACCATATATTTT | CASSQMGGSGNTIYF
TRBD2 | - | TRBJ2-7 | TRBV13 | TGTGCCAGCAGCCAGGAGGGACTAGCGGTCGAGCAGTACTTC | CASSQEGLAVEQYF
- | - | TRBJ2-1 | TRBV24-1 | TGTGCCACCAGTGATAGGAATGAGCAGTTCTTC | CATSDRNEQFF
- | - | TRBJ1-1 | TRBV3-1/TRBV3-2 | TGTGCCAGCAGCCAAGGTTGGGCAGTCATGAACACTGAAGCTTTCTTT | CASSQGWAVMNTEAFF
- | - | TRBJ1-6 | TRBV11-2 | TGTGCCAGCAGCGCCTCATCAGGACCCCTCCACTTT | CASSASSGPLHF
- | - | TRBJ1-2 | TRBV13 | TGTGCCAGCAGCTCACTGCGCAGGGAGGGGGATGGCTACACCTTC | CASSSLRREGDGYTF
TRBD1 | once | TRBJ1-6 | TRBV30 | TGTGCCTGGAGTGGGGACAGGGGGAAACCCCTCCACTTT | CAWSGDRGKPLHF
TRBD2 | - | TRBJ2-1 | TRBV7-9 | TGTGCCAGCAGCCCGGGGGGACTAGCGGGGGTCTACAATGAGCAGTTCTTC | CASSPGGLAGVYNEQFF
TRBD2 | - | TRBJ2-5 | TRBV7-9 | TGTGCCAGCAGCTTAGGACGGGCTAGCGGGAGTGGAGAGACCCAGTACTTC | CASSLGRASGSGETQYF
- | - | TRBJ1-2 | TRBV28 | TGTGCCAGCAGTTTGGGTGGTGATGGAGTCTATGGCTACACCTTC | CASSLGGDGVYGYTF
- | - | TRBJ1-4 | TRBV10-1 | TGCGCCAGCAGGAGTTCGGGGGAAGAAAAACTGTTTTTT | CASRSSGEEKLFF
TRBD1 | - | TRBJ1-4 | TRBV2 | TGTGCCAGCAGTGAGTTCAGGGGGGCAGCTAATGAAAAACTGTTTTTT | CASSEFRGAANEKLFF
- | - | TRBJ1-2 | TRBV30 | TGTGCCTGGAAAGAGGACCCTAACTATGGCTACACCTTC | CAWKEDPNYGYTF
- | once | TRBJ2-7 | TRBV29-1 | TGCAGCGTTTACGGACAGTCCTACGAGCAGTACTTC | CSVYGQSYEQYF
- | - | TRBJ1-5 | TRBV20-1 | TGCAGTGCTAGTCGACAGGTCAGCAATCAGCCCCAGCATTTT | CSASRQVSNQPQHF
- | - | TRBJ1-5 | TRBV21-1 | TGTGCCAGCAGCAAAGAGGTGGCGCGGGGGGGCAATCAGCCCCAGCATTTT | CASSKEVARGGNQPQHF
TRBD2 | - | TRBJ2-5 | TRBV5-6 | TGTGCCAGCAGCCCGGGACTAGCAGACGGGACGGAGACCCAGTACTTC | CASSPGLADGTETQYF
TRBD2 | - | TRBJ2-3 | TRBV7-3 | TGTGCCAGCAGCGGGAGCGGGGGGGTCACAGATACGCAGTATTTT | CASSGSGGVTDTQYF
TRBD2 | - | TRBJ2-1 | TRBV14 | TGTGCCAGCAGCCAAGAGGGAGCGGGAGAGTGGTATCCCTACAATGAGCAGTTCTTC | CASSQEGAGEWYPYNEQFF
TRBD1 | - | TRBJ2-5 | TRBV19 | TGTGCCAGTAGCACAACCGGTGGGACAGGGCAAGAGACCCAGTACTTC | CASSTTGGTGQETQYF
- | - | TRBJ2-1 | TRBV11-2 | TGTGCCAGCAGCGAATGGTTAGGGGCGGACGATGAGCAGTTCTTC | CASSEWLGADDEQFF
- | - | TRBJ1-1 | TRBV28 | TGTGCCAGCAGGCCTGTTTTAGTGGTGGCAGCTTTCTTT | CASRPVLVVAAFF
- | once | TRBJ2-2 | TRBV9 | TGTGCCAGCAGCCCGCGACAGGACGGCACCGGGGAGCTGTTTTTT | CASSPRQDGTGELFF
- | - | TRBJ2-7 | TRBV6-5 | TGTGCCAGCAGTTCCGGGGGGCCCTACGAGCAGTACTTC | CASSSGGPYEQYF
TRBD2 | - | TRBJ2-5 | TRBV7-9 | TGTGCCAGCAGTGTCCTAGCGGGAGGAGAGACCCAGTACTTC | CASSVLAGGETQYF
TRBD1 | - | TRBJ1-1 | TRBV29-1 | TGCAGCGCCGGAGACAGGGCGGACACTGAAGCTTTCTTT | CSAGDRADTEAFF
- | - | TRBJ2-7 | TRBV28 | TGTGCCAGCAGCCGAAGGGGGTACGAGCAGTACTTC | CASSRRGYEQYF
TRBD2 | - | TRBJ2-3 | TRBV9 | TGTGCCAGCAGCGTAGTGGCGGGGGGAAGTTTAGATACGCAGTATTTT | CASSVVAGGSLDTQYF
- | - | TRBJ1-1 | TRBV7-9 | TGTGCCAGCAGACCTACCGGGACATTGAACACTGAAGCTTTCTTT | CASRPTGTLNTEAFF
TRBD2 | - | TRBJ2-1 | TRBV19 | TGTGCCAGTAGCAGCCAAGCGGGGGGGCCCTATGAGCAGTTCTTC | CASSSQAGGPYEQFF
- | - | TRBJ2-5 | TRBV5-1 | TGCGCCAGCAGCTTTGGGGGACAACGTAGGGAGACCCAGTACTTC | CASSFGGQRRETQYF
TRBD2 | - | TRBJ2-7 | TRBV18 | TGTGCCAGCTCACCGCGGCGGGGGTACGAGCAGTACTTC | CASSPRRGYEQYF
- | - | TRBJ1-2 | TRBV6-2/TRBV6-3 | TGTGCCAGCAGTTACCCCCATCCTAACGGGGCGGCTGGCTACACCTTC | CASSYPHPNGAAGYTF
TRBD1 | - | TRBJ1-2 | TRBV19 | TGTGCCAGTAGTCCAGGACAGGGAGGCTATGGCTACACCTTC | CASSPGQGGYGYTF
- | - | TRBJ2-7 | TRBV9 | TGTGCCAGCAGCCTAGCTGGGGGATCCTACGAGCAGTACTTC | CASSLAGGSYEQYF
TRBD2 | - | TRBJ2-5 | TRBV5-1 | TGCGCCAGCAGCTCAGCGACTAGCATGGAGACCCAGTACTTC | CASSSATSMETQYF
TRBD1 | - | TRBJ1-1 | TRBV7-9 | TGTGCCAGCAGCTCCGACAGGGTTACTGAAGCTTTCTTT | CASSSDRVTEAFF